This TCR beta chain was documented in a study of CD8 T cells in Susac syndrome. With random hexamers, 0.5 to 1 ug RNA was reverse transcribed. Multiplex PCR with immunoSEQ amplified the TCR beta CDR3 across 54 Vbeta and 13 Jbeta. TCRdb analysed the immunoSEQ multiplex PCR reads with MiXCR anew, one entry per CDR3 protein. Among some 200,000 distinct CDR3 sequences listed, roughly 95% were seen once. Germline V CDR1 and CDR2: SEHNR, FQNEAQ (reference sequence). This CDR3 is 15 amino acids long. Trimming took off 1 base at V and 0 bases at J, with 7 bases between the two ends. Study results and limitations: The study recognized that its TCR sequencing and HLA analysis covered a relatively small number of individuals.

This clonotype turned up a few times. Its antigen is unidentified. The sequenced material came from CD4+ T cells from PBMCs. The J gene is TRBJ2-1, the V gene TRBV7-9; TRBD2 might be the D (6 bases). The source of this sequence is a human donor in good health. Written as DNA, the CDR3 is TGTGCCAGCAGCTTAGTGCGGGGCTCCTACAATGAGCAGTTCTTC. The encoded protein is CASSLVRGSYNEQFF.